A single sample is the source of the 13 T cell receptor beta chains below, sequenced in a study of blood T cell repertoires in COVID-19. Assay used: immunoSEQ multiplex PCR; TCRdb lists only in-frame clones, some missing. The data show 250,000 to 300,000 clones, 86% seen once. The sequenced sample consisted of peripheral blood. Source of these receptors: a woman aged 30 to 39 with COVID-19, enrolled during active disease.

The chain recombines TRBV3-1 (or the pseudogene TRBV3-2) with TRBJ1-6; 9 nucleotides agree with TRBD1. The V gene's germline CDR1 is LGHDT and CDR2 YNNKEL (reference sequence). This CDR3 has 14 residues. V shed 5 bases, J shed 8 bases, and the junction held 4 bases outside the gene matches. As DNA, the CDR3 is TGTGCCAGCAGCTTGGGGACAGGGTATTCACCCCTCCACTTT. Amino acid sequence: CASSLGTGYSPLHF.

The chain links TRBV12-3 or TRBV12-4 to TRBJ1-2; D may be TRBD1 (5 bases). The CDR3 consists of 12 residues. V gave up 6 bases and J gave up 5 bases, with 10 bases separating them. In DNA, the CDR3 is TGTGCCAGCAGAACGGGACTTTATGGCTACACCTTC. It is translated as CASRTGLYGYTF.

The rearrangement joins TRBV27 to TRBJ1-3, with D hard to call. Germline assignment: CDR1 MNHEY and CDR2 SMNVEV (reference sequence). The ends were cut back, 6 bases at V and 0 bases at J, with 6 bases in the middle. The CDR3 spans 13 residues. In DNA, the CDR3 is TGTGCCAGCAGCTCTAACTCTGGAAACACCATATATTTT. Translated: CASSSNSGNTIYF.

J is TRBJ1-6 and V is TRBV2, with a tentative D call TRBD1 (5 bases). The CDR3 extends over 13 amino acids. The V and J ends lost 6 bases and 9 bases respectively, with 12 bases between them. Germline V gene data show CDR1 as SNHLY and CDR2 as FYNNEI. CDR3 bases: TGTGCCAGCAGCTGGGAAGGGGTTTCACCCCTCCACTTT. This translates into CASSWEGVSPLHF.

The V and J genes are TRBV4-2 and TRBJ2-7; 13 bases map to TRBD2. CDR1 is LGHNA, CDR2 YNFKEQ, per germline. This CDR3 contains 20 residues. The junction had 15 bases not matched to a gene; V was cut back by 4 bases and J by 0 bases. CDR3 loop: CASSPQSRTSGGLSSYEQYF. The DNA for the CDR3 is TGTGCCAGCAGCCCTCAGAGTCGGACTAGCGGGGGCCTAAGCTCCTACGAGCAGTACTTC.

The chain links TRBV11-2 to TRBJ1-1, with 8 positions matching TRBD1. This CDR3 has 16 amino acids. Germline V gene data show CDR1 as SGHAT and CDR2 as FQNNGV. V lost 0 bases, J lost 2 bases, and 5 bases stayed unmatched. The CDR3 sequence: CASSLDLGQVNTEAFF. As DNA, the CDR3 is TGTGCCAGCAGCTTAGATCTGGGACAGGTAAACACTGAAGCTTTCTTT.

The chain couples TRBV5-1 to TRBJ2-7, with 9 nucleotides matching TRBD1. This CDR3 spans 15 amino acids. The V gene's germline CDR1 is SGHRS and CDR2 YFSETQ. Losses at the gene ends were 4 bases for V and 5 bases for J; bases not matched to a gene: 10. This CDR3 reads CASSEGQGFRNEQYF. DNA for the CDR3: TGCGCCAGCAGCGAGGGACAGGGATTCAGGAACGAGCAGTACTTC.

This chain joins TRBV18 and TRBJ2-3; 7 bases match TRBD1. CDR1 and CDR2 (germline): KGHSH, LQKENI. Unmatched junction bases numbered 5, after V lost 3 bases and J lost 2 bases. CDR3 length: 15 residues. The CDR3 DNA reads as TGTGCCAGCTCACCCTTGACAGGGCCCACAGATACGCAGTATTTT. Residues: CASSPLTGPTDTQYF.

This clone turned up a few times. The V call is TRBV5-1, the J call TRBJ2-1; TRBD2 aligns across 7 bases. The CDR3 length is 17 residues. The trim removed 4 bases at V and 4 bases at J, leaving 14 bases unmatched. Germline V lookup: CDR1 SGHRS, CDR2 YFSETQ. The CDR3 region is CASSEEKGRGRYNEQFF. The DNA of the CDR3 is TGCGCCAGCAGCGAGGAAAAGGGGCGGGGGAGGTACAATGAGCAGTTCTTC.

The chain carries TRBV19 and TRBJ1-2; no reliable D call. Trimming stripped 2 bases from V and 1 base from J, with 11 bases between. The CDR3 is made up of 15 amino acids. Germline-derived CDR1 and CDR2 are LNHDA and SQIVND (reference sequence). CDR3 amino acids: CASSIMSGSNYGYTF. CDR3 in DNA: TGTGCCAGTAGTATAATGAGCGGGAGTAACTATGGCTACACCTTC. Supplemented by reference TRBV19 and TRBJ1-2, the full variable domain reads DGGITQSPKYLFRKEGQNVTLSCEQNLNHDAMYWYRQDPGQGLRLIYYSQIVNDFQKGDIAEGYSVSREKKESFPLTVTSAQKNPTAFYLCASSIMSGSNYGYTFGSGTRLTVV.

About this clone: At one end, the junction sequence differs from germline, possibly due to a read error. The CDR3 region has the DNA TGTATGGCAGGGCAGTCGGGGACCCAGTACTTC. This gives the protein CMAGQSGTQYF. This chain links TRBV29-1 with TRBJ2-5, with D perhaps matching TRBD1 (5 bases). The CDR3 covers 11 residues. CDR1 and CDR2 (germline): SQVTM, ANQGSEA.

The gene calls are TRBV6-5 and TRBJ1-2; 9 nucleotides line up with TRBD1. The CDR3 totals 14 residues. Germline V gene data show CDR1 as MNHEY and CDR2 as SVGAGI. J lost 5 bases, V lost 6 bases, and 7 bases had no gene match. CDR3 region: CASRYRDRDYGYTF. CDR3 sequence (DNA): TGTGCCAGCAGATACCGGGACAGGGATTATGGCTACACCTTC.

The rearrangement joins TRBV5-5 to TRBJ2-7; 8 bases are a match to TRBD1. The V gene end was trimmed by 2 bases and the J gene end by 1 base; junction bases not matched to a gene: 2. Germline-derived CDR1 and CDR2 are SGHKS and YYEKEE (reference sequence). The CDR3 sequence is 14 residues long. CDR3 residues: CASSLRDRSYEQYF. CDR3 nucleotide sequence: TGTGCCAGCAGCTTAAGGGACAGGTCCTACGAGCAGTACTTC.